This TCR beta chain was retrieved from a study of blood T cell repertoires in COVID-19. Within 2 weeks of study entry, exposed participants had contacted a PCR-confirmed or clinician-diagnosed COVID-19 case. Measured with immunoSEQ multiplex PCR; TCRdb has only the in-frame clones, and not every one. The repertoire holds about 180,000 clones, 60% to 80% seen once, with approximately 15% in the top ten. Sequenced sample: PBMCs or T cells enriched from blood (not recorded which). This clonotype originated in a man aged 55 to 70 who had been exposed to COVID-19.

CDR3 region: CASSLVTGTGGYEQYF. For the CDR3, the DNA is TGTGCCAGCAGCTTAGTAACCGGGACAGGGGGTTACGAGCAGTACTTC. This rearrangement joins TRBV7-8 to TRBJ2-7; TRBD1 matches 11 bases. Trimming took 1 base from V and 4 from J; bases not matched to a gene: 6. The germline V gene encodes CDR1 SGHVS and CDR2 FQNEAQ. This CDR3 has 16 amino acids.